This is a list of T cell receptor beta chains from one sample in a study of Ad26.COV2.S vaccination and SARS-CoV-2 variants. Measured with immunoSEQ multiplex PCR; TCRdb has only the in-frame clones, and not every one. The sample has more than 150,000 clones, around nine tenths seen once. Sequences were derived from peripheral blood, sampled after recovery from COVID-19. These receptor sequences come from a human donor who had recovered from COVID-19. Each CDR3 is given with its conserved first and last residue. D genes are given only for firm matches. Where a row states a size, it is once, few, many or the class of an expanded clone; other rows omit it.

>TRBJ2-5|TRBV4-2|17|TRBD2|-
TGTGCCAGCAGCCAAGCCGATCCTAGCGGGGGGGCCGTGACCCAGTACTTC
CASSQADPSGGAVTQYF
>TRBJ1-5|TRBV2|16|-|-
TGTGCCAGCAGGACGGCTTCCGGGACCGACTTTGAGCCCCAGCATTTT
CASRTASGTDFEPQHF
>TRBJ2-7|TRBV6-5|13|-|-
TGTGCCAGCACCGCCGGGGGAGCCTACGAGCAGTACTTC
CASTAGGAYEQYF
>TRBJ1-1|TRBV27|13|-|-
TGTGCCAGCAGTTTGTATAGAAACACTGAAGCTTTCTTT
CASSLYRNTEAFF
>TRBJ2-1|TRBV4-1|13|-|-
TGCGCCAGCAGCCATACTCAGGGGAGGGGGCAGTTCTTC
CASSHTQGRGQFF
>TRBJ2-3|TRBV10-1|11|-|medium-sized
TGCGCCAGCAGTCTGGGAGATACGCAGTATTTT
CASSLGDTQYF
>TRBJ1-5|TRBV7-8|15|TRBD1|-
TGTGCCAGCAGCTTAGGGACAGGGGTCGCACAGCCCCAGCATTTT
CASSLGTGVAQPQHF
>TRBJ2-7|TRBV19|13|-|few
TGTGCCAGTAGCCCCAGGGGCACCTACGAGCAGTACTTC
CASSPRGTYEQYF
>TRBJ2-7|TRBV28|15|-|-
TGTGCCAGCAGTTTAGGAGGAGTCAGAACCTACGAGCAGTACTTC
CASSLGGVRTYEQYF
>TRBJ2-3|TRBV10-2|14|-|-
TGCGCCACCCCCCGACTAGGTAGCACAGATACGCAGTATTTT
CATPRLGSTDTQYF
>TRBJ2-2|TRBV3-1/TRBV3-2|14|-|-
TGTGCCAGCAGCCAAGAGAGGAACACCGGGGAGCTGTTTTTT
CASSQERNTGELFF
>TRBJ1-1|TRBV5-1|14|TRBD1|few
TGCGCCAGCAGCTCGGGACAGCTTAACACTGAAGCTTTCTTT
CASSSGQLNTEAFF
>TRBJ1-1|TRBV12-5|14|TRBD1|-
TGTGCTAGTGCCACCACCGGTACAGGGGTAGGAACTTTCTTT
CASATTGTGVGTFF
>TRBJ1-1|TRBV3-1/TRBV3-2|14|-|-
TGTGCCAGCAGCCAAGGTCGGTTGAACACTGAAGCTTTCTTT
CASSQGRLNTEAFF
>TRBJ2-1|TRBV30|14|-|-
TGTGCCTGGAGTAGTCCGGGGGCTTACAATGAGCAGTTCTTC
CAWSSPGAYNEQFF
>TRBJ1-3|TRBV13|14|-|-
TGTGCCAGCAGCTTCTCCAGGGCTGGAAACACCATATATTTT
CASSFSRAGNTIYF
>TRBJ1-2|TRBV3-1/TRBV3-2|15|TRBD1|-
TGTGCCAGCAGTCAAGCCCCGGGACAGGGGAATGGCTACACCTTC
CASSQAPGQGNGYTF
>TRBJ2-7|TRBV9|12|-|-
TGTGCCAGCAGCAAAAACTCCTACGAGCAGTACTTC
CASSKNSYEQYF
>TRBJ2-5|TRBV18|15|TRBD1|-
TGTGCCAGCTCACCAAAGGGACAGATAAAAGAGACCCAGTACTTC
CASSPKGQIKETQYF
>TRBJ2-5|TRBV12-5|11|-|-
TGTGCTAGTGCCGCCAAAGAGACCCAGTACTTC
CASAAKETQYF
>TRBJ1-1|TRBV30|13|TRBD1|few
TGTGCCTGGAGTATTAACAGGGGCACTGAAGCTTTCTTT
CAWSINRGTEAFF
>TRBJ2-1|TRBV12-5|12|-|once
TGTGCTAGTGGATTCGACAGCGATGAGCAGTTCTTC
CASGFDSDEQFF
>TRBJ1-1|TRBV6-5|15|TRBD1|-
TGTGCCAGCAGTGACTCGGGACAGTGGGGGACTGAAGCTTTCTTT
CASSDSGQWGTEAFF
>TRBJ2-3|TRBV30|15|-|-
TGTGCCTGGAGTCGGGTATCCTCTAGCACAGATACGCAGTATTTT
CAWSRVSSSTDTQYF
>TRBJ2-2|TRBV7-9|16|-|-
TGTGCCAGCAGCTTAAGGGGCGGAGGGAACCCCGGGGAGCTGTTTTTT
CASSLRGGGNPGELFF
>TRBJ1-5|TRBV4-1|14|-|-
TGCGCCAGCAGCCAAGAGAGGGGCGGTCAGCCCCAGCATTTT
CASSQERGGQPQHF
>TRBJ2-7|TRBV14|10|-|-
TGTGCCAGCAGCCAACCCGAGCAGTACTTC
CASSQPEQYF
>TRBJ2-3|TRBV5-1|15|TRBD1|-
TGCGCCAGCAGCTTTGCGGACAGGGGCACAGATACGCAGTATTTT
CASSFADRGTDTQYF
>TRBJ2-1|TRBV29-1|12|-|-
TGCAGCGTTGAATTAGGGTACAATGAGCAGTTCTTC
CSVELGYNEQFF
>TRBJ2-3|TRBV27|16|-|-
TGTGCCAGCAGTACCTCTAGCGAAGCAGACCCAGATACGCAGTATTTT
CASSTSSEADPDTQYF
>TRBJ2-3|TRBV3-1/TRBV3-2|16|TRBD2|-
TGTGCCAGCAGCCCCGGGACTAGCGGGGTACGGGATACGCAGTATTTT
CASSPGTSGVRDTQYF
>TRBJ2-1|TRBV3-1/TRBV3-2|16|TRBD2|-
TGTGCCAGCAGCCAGGTAGCGGGGCCAATTCACAATGAGCAGTTCTTC
CASSQVAGPIHNEQFF
>TRBJ2-1|TRBV19|15|-|-
TGTGCCAGTAGCCTTGAACCTAATAATTACAATGAGCAGTTCTTC
CASSLEPNNYNEQFF
>TRBJ1-6|TRBV14|13|TRBD1|-
TGTGCCAGCAGCCGGGACAGGGGGTTACCCCTCCACTTT
CASSRDRGLPLHF
>TRBJ2-6|TRBV5-1|13|-|-
TGCGCCAGCACCAGCTCTGGGGCCAACGTCCTGACTTTC
CASTSSGANVLTF
>TRBJ1-1|TRBV30|13|-|-
TGTGCCTGGAGTGTCGGAAGACCCACTGAAGCTTTCTTT
CAWSVGRPTEAFF
>TRBJ1-5|TRBV7-9|13|-|-
TGTGCCAGCAGCTCCGGGGGGGATCAGCCCCAGCATTTT
CASSSGGDQPQHF
>TRBJ1-1|TRBV3-1/TRBV3-2|14|TRBD1|-
TGTGCCAGCAGCCATGGACAGGTGAACACTGAAGCTTTCTTT
CASSHGQVNTEAFF